This entry is about one T cell receptor beta chain. Its antigen is undetermined. The record originates from a study of T cell clonotyping in hematopoietic cell transplantation. This CDR3 has 13 amino acids. In germline, CDR1 is SNHLY, CDR2 FYNNEI. V gave up 1 base and J gave up 6 bases; unmatched junction bases: 3. Study-wide results and limits: Few recipient clonotypes overlapped donors; over 95% were de novo at given depth.

Generated by immunoSEQ multiplex PCR, the TCRdb table keeps only in-frame clones and is missing some. Of 25,000 to 30,000 clones detected, 82% appear once; the ten largest clones hold roughly 1.8%. Time point given: recipient sample about 28 days before transplant, after cytoreduction. The gene calls are TRBV2 and TRBJ2-7, with TRBD1 matching 7 bases. The TCR comes from a man between 35 and 55 years old with acute myeloid leukemia. Some clones in this sample may be carry-over from other donors' samples. The source material was peripheral blood mononuclear cells, sampled before stem cell transplant. CDR3 residues: CASSEVRGREQYF. CDR3 nucleotides: TGTGCCAGCAGTGAAGTGAGGGGGCGCGAGCAGTACTTC.